The 13 T cell receptor beta chains below all came from one sample that was sequenced in a study of long-term antiretroviral therapy in people with HIV (dated by TCRdb to between 2021 and 2023). The immunoSEQ hsTCRB v3.0 assay was used at survey level resolution to sequence the TRB variable region. Sourced from immuneACCESS, this table was stored by TCRdb with only in-frame sequences that have V and J called. A share of the clones is absent; for the studies checked, an unresolved V gene accounts for under half, and the remainder has no known explanation. The sample yields some 48,000 clones; under 90% were counted once. Approximately 3% of the sample is taken by the ten largest. The sequencing used unsorted PBMCs, collected 0.8 years after starting antiretroviral therapy. These TCRs come from a woman aged 18 to 35 with HIV.

The gene calls are TRBV4-1 and TRBJ2-7; tentatively, D is TRBD1 or TRBD2 (6 bases each). This CDR3 has 16 amino acids. The V end lost 3 bases, the J end lost 0 bases, and 15 bases lay between the germline ends. The germline V gene has CDR1 MGHRA and CDR2 YSYEKL. Written as DNA, the CDR3 is TGCGCCAGCAGCCAGTTTCCGGGGGACACCTCCTACGAGCAGTACTTC. Protein product: CASSQFPGDTSYEQYF.

The chain carries TRBV7-2 and TRBJ1-2; D is possibly TRBD1 (5 bases). CDR1 is SGHTA, CDR2 FQGNSA, per germline. The CDR3 loop spans 13 amino acids. Trimming stripped 5 bases from V and 5 bases from J, with 12 bases between. The CDR3 sequence is CASSPRDGYGYTF. The CDR3 DNA reads TGTGCCAGCAGCCCCCGGGACGGGTATGGCTACACCTTC.

This clone was counted only a few times. This sequence joins TRBV27 and TRBJ2-7; D is unclear. The CDR3 totals 13 residues. V was trimmed by 4 bases and J by 2 bases, leaving 9 bases between them. Germline V CDR1 and CDR2: MNHEY, SMNVEV (reference sequence). CDR3 nucleotide sequence: TGTGCCAGCAGTTGGTCAGCTACCTACGAGCAGTACTTC. Translating gives CASSWSATYEQYF.

The CDR3 sequence: CASSALRQDNQPQHF. The DNA for the CDR3 is TGTGCCAGCAGCGCCTTGAGACAGGACAATCAGCCCCAGCATTTT. The chain has TRBV7-8 and TRBJ1-5, with D tentatively TRBD1 (6 bases). V shed 5 bases and J shed 3 bases, with 14 bases lying between them. The germline V gene has CDR1 SGHVS and CDR2 FQNEAQ. The CDR3 is 15 amino acids.

The V call is TRBV9, the J call TRBJ2-2, with TRBD2 identical over 9 bases. The CDR3 sequence is 16 residues long. Looked up from germline, CDR1 is SGDLS and CDR2 is YYNGEE. V shed 2 bases, J shed 7 bases, and the junction held 9 bases outside the gene matches. The CDR3 DNA is TGTGCCAGCAGCGTCCCAGCGGGAGGCGAAGGCGGGGAGCTGTTTTTT. Protein sequence: CASSVPAGGEGGELFF.

In its sample, this clone was seen a few times. The chain has TRBV9 and TRBJ2-1, with 9 bases identical to TRBD1. The V segment lost 0 bases and the J segment 5 bases; nucleotides outside the gene matches: 6. The germline V gene encodes CDR1 SGDLS and CDR2 YYNGEE. The CDR3 has 16 amino acids. The CDR3 bases are TGTGCCAGCAGCGTAGGATTGGACAGGGGCCACAATGAGCAGTTCTTC. Its translation is CASSVGLDRGHNEQFF.

The CDR3 DNA is TGTGCCAGCAGCCAAGATCTTGGGCCACCCCCGGACTACCTCTACAATGAGCAGTTCTTC. This translates into CASSQDLGPPPDYLYNEQFF. The chain joins TRBV4-2 to TRBJ2-1; D perhaps matches TRBD2 (6 bases). Germline assignment: CDR1 LGHNA and CDR2 YNFKEQ. The CDR3 has 20 residues. Between the trimmed V and J ends, which lost 0 bases and 3 bases, there was a span of 24 bases.

This clone has only a few counts. The chain couples TRBV9 to TRBJ2-7; the D gene is possibly TRBD1 (6 bases). Trimming removed 3 bases from V and 2 bases from J, with 12 bases in between. In germline, CDR1 is SGDLS, CDR2 YYNGEE. The CDR3 runs to 14 residues. The CDR3, as DNA: TGTGCCAGCAGCGCGTACAGGGATCCCTACGAGCAGTACTTC. This codes for CASSAYRDPYEQYF.

The chain is built from TRBV6-6 and TRBJ1-2; no definite D call. In germline, CDR1 is MNHNY, CDR2 SVGAGI (reference sequence). This CDR3 is built from 13 residues. V was shortened by 5 bases and J by 5 bases, with 12 bases between the two germline ends. The CDR3 nucleotides are TGTGCCAGCAGTCATGCATCCGGGTATGGCTACACCTTC. The encoded protein is CASSHASGYGYTF.

The gene calls are TRBV28 and TRBJ1-2, with 8 bases fitting TRBD1. Trimming removed 2 bases from V and 5 bases from J; junction bases left unmatched: 4. From germline, CDR1 is MDHEN and CDR2 SYDVKM. The CDR3 extends over 14 amino acids. The chain's CDR3 is CASSLQGAGYGYTF. The CDR3 nucleotides read TGTGCCAGCAGTTTACAGGGGGCTGGGTATGGCTACACCTTC.

The sample holds one count of this clone. The chain couples TRBV4-1 to TRBJ1-6; no reliable D call. Germline V gives CDR1 MGHRA, CDR2 YSYEKL. CDR3 length equals 12 residues. Trimming removed 6 bases from V and 4 bases from J, with 4 bases in between. In DNA form, the CDR3 reads TGCGCCAGCAGGCAGTATAATTCACCCCTCCACTTT. Protein product: CASRQYNSPLHF.

This chain uses TRBV18 with TRBJ2-5; possibly TRBD1 or TRBD2 for D (5 bases each). Germline loops: CDR1 KGHSH, CDR2 LQKENI. The CDR3 totals 17 residues. V lost 2 bases, J lost 2 bases, and 18 bases lay in between. CDR3 nucleotides: TGTGCCAGCTCACCATTCCTTCATGGGGGATCACAAGAGACCCAGTACTTC. Protein sequence: CASSPFLHGGSQETQYF.

The chain uses TRBV15 and TRBJ2-5, with D perhaps TRBD2 (5 bases). V was cut by 4 bases and J by 0 bases, with 9 bases left in between. CDR1 LNHNV and CDR2 YYDKDF come from the germline V gene (reference sequence). The CDR3 is 14 residues long. CDR3 nucleotide sequence: TGTGCCACCAGCACAGAGCGGTACCAAGAGACCCAGTACTTC. Amino acids: CATSTERYQETQYF. Variable domain in full (rest from reference TRBV15 and TRBJ2-5): DAMVIQNPRYQVTQFGKPVTLSCSQTLNHNVMYWYQQKSSQAPKLLFHYYDKDFNNEADTPDNFQSRRPNTSFCFLDIRSPGLGDTAMYLCATSTERYQETQYFGPGTRLLVL.